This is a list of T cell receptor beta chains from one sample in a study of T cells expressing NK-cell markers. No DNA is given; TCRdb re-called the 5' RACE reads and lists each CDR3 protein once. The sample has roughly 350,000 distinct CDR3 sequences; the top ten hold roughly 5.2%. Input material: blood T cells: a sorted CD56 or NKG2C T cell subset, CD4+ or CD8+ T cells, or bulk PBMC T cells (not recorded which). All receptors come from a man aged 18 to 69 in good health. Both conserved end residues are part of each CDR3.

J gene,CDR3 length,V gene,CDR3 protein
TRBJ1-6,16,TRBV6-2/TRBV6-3,CASRPTNSGAMGPLHF
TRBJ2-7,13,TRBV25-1,CASSDRNPYEQYF
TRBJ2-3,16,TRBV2,CASSETVASSTDTQYF
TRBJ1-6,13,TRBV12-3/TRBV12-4,CASSPRVNSPLHF
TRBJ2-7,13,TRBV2,CASTGTGRTAQYF
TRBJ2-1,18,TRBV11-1,CASSLGSLGGQSNNEQFF
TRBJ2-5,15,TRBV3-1,CASSPVDRAEETQYF
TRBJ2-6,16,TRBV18,CASSTITGSGANVLTF
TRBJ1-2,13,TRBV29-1,CSVAQGYGYGYTF
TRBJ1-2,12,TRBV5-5,CASSLGLYGYTF
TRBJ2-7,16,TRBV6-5,CASSYGQGVYLYEQYF
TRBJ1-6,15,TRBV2,CASSATGGKNSPLHF
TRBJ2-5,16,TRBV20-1,CSARDTSGGQQETQYF
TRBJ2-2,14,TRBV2,CASKRQTDTGELFF
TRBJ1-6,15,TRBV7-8,CASSPRSSYNSPLHF
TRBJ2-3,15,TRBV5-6,CASSSAAKKADTQYF
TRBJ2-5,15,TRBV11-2,CASSPPRGWGETQYF
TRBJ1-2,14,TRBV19,CASRSGSSGHGYTF
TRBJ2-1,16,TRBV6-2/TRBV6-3,CASSTSGGDPNNEQFF
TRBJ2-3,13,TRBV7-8,CASSFFRADTQYF
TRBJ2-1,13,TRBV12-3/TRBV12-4,CAKYGGRRGEQFF
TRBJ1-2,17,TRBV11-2,CASSLPLGGRASYGYTF
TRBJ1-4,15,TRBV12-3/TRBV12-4,CASRSSDRTNEKLFF
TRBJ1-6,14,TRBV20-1,CSARDVRGQSPLHF
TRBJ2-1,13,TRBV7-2,CASSWGQGVEQFF